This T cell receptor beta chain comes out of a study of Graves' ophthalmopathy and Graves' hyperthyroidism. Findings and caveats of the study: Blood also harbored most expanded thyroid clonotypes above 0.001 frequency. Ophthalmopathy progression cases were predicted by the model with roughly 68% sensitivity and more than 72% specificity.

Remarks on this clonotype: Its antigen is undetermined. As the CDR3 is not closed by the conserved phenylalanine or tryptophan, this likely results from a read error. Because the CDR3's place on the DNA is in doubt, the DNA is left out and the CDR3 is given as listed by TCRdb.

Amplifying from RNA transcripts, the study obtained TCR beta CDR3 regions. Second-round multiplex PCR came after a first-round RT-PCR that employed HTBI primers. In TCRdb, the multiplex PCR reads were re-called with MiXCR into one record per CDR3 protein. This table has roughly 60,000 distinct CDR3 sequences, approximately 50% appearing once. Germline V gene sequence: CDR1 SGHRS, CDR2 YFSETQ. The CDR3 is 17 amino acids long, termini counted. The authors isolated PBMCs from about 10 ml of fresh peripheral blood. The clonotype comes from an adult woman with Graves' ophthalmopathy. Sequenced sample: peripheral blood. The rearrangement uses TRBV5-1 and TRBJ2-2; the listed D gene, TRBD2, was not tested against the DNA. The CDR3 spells CASSLSAGAGGTGELSS.